The text below deals with one T cell receptor (beta chain). It lacks a known antigen. Qualities for individual bases were not recorded, and no much larger clone is one base off. The sample originates from a study of blood T cell repertoires in COVID-19 (TCRdb year 2020). For the wider study: The collaborator samples originated in the United States, Italy and Spain and spanned the acute and convalescent phases of COVID-19. The material from the prospective study consisted of cDNA or gDNA derived from T cells, B-cell-depleted T cells, or PBMCs. The dataset comprised deeply sampled blood TCRbeta repertoires from subjects exposed to, actively infected with, or recovered from COVID-19. A freely available public database, intended as a resource for researchers studying the immune response to SARS-CoV-2, is where the repertoires were released. The samples were drawn from the first 160 participants of the ongoing ImmuneRACE study and from some 1,300 subjects provided by 6 global collaborators. Sample metadata almost always included a de-identified subject ID, COVID-19 status, age in years and sex. Where available, HLA class I and class II types were obtained from metadata supplied by the sample provider rather than from assay-based typing.

Results the study describes overall, beyond this receptor: How much clinical and demographic metadata was included differed by source and by participant, and the metadata was provided uncurated.

TCRbeta CDR3 regions were amplified from genomic DNA using the immunoSEQ Assay, a bias-controlled multiplex PCR. The published analysis was carried out like this. Nucleated cell counts per sample were estimated from amplification of reference gene primers within the assay. To quantify the absolute abundance of each unique TCRbeta CDR3 rearrangement, sequence reads were collapsed and filtered. For each sample, productive Simpson clonality was calculated as the square root of Simpson's diversity index across productive rearrangements. TCRdb limited this immuneACCESS table to in-frame rearrangements with V and J called. A share of clones is missing; checked studies link under half to unresolved V genes, and the rest is unexplained. The V and J calls and clone size are taken from that table; D and trimming were inferred from the DNA. The sample contains about 480,000 clones, about 91% of them found a single time. The top ten clonotypes cover around 0.95% of the sample.

V is pared back by 5 bases and J by 1 base, with 11 bases lying between the germline termini. The germline V gene supplies CDR1 KGHSH and CDR2 LQKENI. From cysteine to phenylalanine, the CDR3 is 14 amino acids long. Of all the DNA, just the CDR3 is kept, 42 bases in frame from base 1. One collaborating source in Seattle enrolled patients while the patients were actively infected and followed the patients over time throughout the course of disease. The collaborating institutions used their own protocols to collect whole blood in K2EDTA tubes. For TCRbeta analysis, collaborators shipped samples as frozen whole blood, isolated PBMCs, or DNA extracted from either of those sample types.

The sequence is built from TRBV18 and TRBJ2-5, with a weak D call of TRBD1 (6 bases match). The sequence derives from a young man with COVID-19, enrolled during active disease. The sample was peripheral blood. The nucleotide sequence reads as follows: TGTGCCAGCTCATCCCAGACAGGCCAAGAGACCCAGTACTTC. Its protein product is CASSSQTGQETQYF.